This T cell receptor (beta chain) was sequenced for a study of blood T cell repertoires in COVID-19. The V gene lost 3 bases and the J gene lost 3 bases, with 11 bases spanning the gap. The CDR3 length is 14 residues. Germline V gene sequence: CDR1 SNHLY, CDR2 FYNNEI. The data were produced by immunoSEQ multiplex PCR, yet TCRdb's version contains in-frame clones alone and is incomplete. This table has 180,000 or so clones, 85% to 90% appearing once. The receptor comes from a man between 18 and 35 years old with active or convalescent COVID-19. The rearrangement uses TRBV2 and TRBJ1-1; D is possibly TRBD1 (6 bases). The material sequenced was peripheral blood. CDR3 sequence: CASSDGGRDTEAFF. In DNA, the CDR3 is TGTGCCAGCAGTGATGGGGGCAGGGACACTGAAGCTTTCTTT.